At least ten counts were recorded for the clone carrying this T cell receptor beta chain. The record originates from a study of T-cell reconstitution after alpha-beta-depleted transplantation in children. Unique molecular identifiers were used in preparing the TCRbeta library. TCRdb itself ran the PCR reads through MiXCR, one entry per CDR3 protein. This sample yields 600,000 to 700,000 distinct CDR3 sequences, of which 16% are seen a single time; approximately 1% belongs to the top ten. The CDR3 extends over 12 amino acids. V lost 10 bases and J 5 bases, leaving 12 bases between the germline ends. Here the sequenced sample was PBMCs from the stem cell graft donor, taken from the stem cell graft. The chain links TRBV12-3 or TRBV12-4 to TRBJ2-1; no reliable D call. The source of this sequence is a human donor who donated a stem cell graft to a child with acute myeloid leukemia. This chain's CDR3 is CAISRLNNEQFF. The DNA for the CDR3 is TGTGCCATTAGCCGATTAAACAATGAGCAGTTCTTC.